This TCR beta chain was obtained from a study of T cells expressing NK-cell markers. Turning to the study itself: It was from sorted CD3+CD56+NKG2C+, CD3+CD56+NKG2C- and CD3+CD56-NKG2C+ T cells that TCR beta repertoires came. Most of the eight sequenced donors were HCMV-seropositive; one was seronegative.

The CDR3 extends over 13 amino acids. Germline V gene sequence: CDR1 MDHEN, CDR2 SYDVKM. Scientists made TCR beta cDNA using 5'RACE template switching with UMIs. For each CDR3 protein, TCRdb gives one entry from its re-call of the 5' RACE reads, without DNA. The sample includes 550,000 to 600,000 distinct CDR3 sequences. The chain employs TRBV28 and TRBJ2-4; TCRdb calls TRBD2, which cannot be checked without DNA. Input material: blood T cells: a sorted CD56 or NKG2C T cell subset, CD4+ or CD8+ T cells, or bulk PBMC T cells (not recorded which). This clonotype was sampled from a man aged 18 to 29 in good health. The CDR3 is CASSPARGNIQYF.